The 28 T cell receptor beta chains presented below share a single source sample, sequenced in a study of identical twins. TCRdb re-derived calls from the 5' RACE reads in MiXCR, one entry per CDR3 protein. Here the sample spans 700,000 to 950,000 distinct CDR3 sequences, approximately 13% being singletons. These data were also filed under a second study, of yellow fever vaccine responses in identical twins.

The sequencing input was PBMCs. The receptors derive from a woman aged 18-29 years in good health.

The chain links TRBV27 to TRBJ2-2; 7 bases are shared with TRBD1. The CDR3 covers 15 residues. J was trimmed by 5 bases and V by 3 bases; bases with no gene match: 6. Germline CDR1 reads MNHEY; CDR2 reads SMNVEV (reference sequence). In nucleotides, the CDR3 is TGTGCCAGCAGTTTGAGGACAGGTTGGACCGGGGAGCTGTTTTTT. It is translated as CASSLRTGWTGELFF.

The sample holds many counts of this clonotype. This sequence joins TRBV6-1 and TRBJ1-1; 7 bases agree with TRBD1. The length of the CDR3 is 15 residues. With 6 bases clipped from V and 0 bases from J, the junction kept 7 bases outside the gene matches. The germline CDR1 and CDR2 sequences are MNHNS and SASEGT. The chain's CDR3 is CASRQHRGMNTEAFF. For the CDR3, the DNA is TGTGCCAGCAGACAACACAGGGGCATGAACACTGAAGCTTTCTTT.

The sample holds a few counts of this clonotype. V and J are TRBV28 and TRBJ2-1; the match to TRBD2 covers 10 bases. Germline-derived CDR1 and CDR2 are MDHEN and SYDVKM. V was clipped by 3 bases and J by 5 bases; unmatched bases: 4. The CDR3 has 15 amino acids. The CDR3 DNA reads as TGTGCCAGCAGTTTGGGTAGCGGGAGGAACAATGAGCAGTTCTTC. This gives the protein CASSLGSGRNNEQFF. Complete variable domain (other parts from reference TRBV28 and TRBJ2-1): DVKVTQSSRYLVKRTGEKVFLECVQDMDHENMFWYRQDPGLGLRLIYFSYDVKMKEKGDIPEGYSVSREKKERFSLILESASTNQTSMYLCASSLGSGRNNEQFFGPGTRLTVL.

The genes are TRBV20-1 and TRBJ2-1; TRBD2 agrees at 10 bases. The germline CDR1 and CDR2 sequences are DFQATT and SNEGSKA (reference sequence). Trimming removed 1 base from V and 8 bases from J; junction bases left unmatched: 20. The CDR3 loop spans 19 amino acids. The CDR3 DNA is TGCAGTGCTAGAGGGGTCGGGACTAGCGAGGGTTCACAGCGGTATGAGCAGTTCTTC. Translating gives CSARGVGTSEGSQRYEQFF.

The rearrangement links TRBV5-1 to TRBJ1-5; D possibly corresponds to TRBD1 (5 bases). V was pared by 4 bases and J by 6 bases, with 11 bases between. In germline, CDR1 is SGHRS, CDR2 YFSETQ. The CDR3 is 13 residues long. Here the CDR3 reads CASSPGYRQPQHF. DNA for the CDR3: TGCGCCAGCAGCCCAGGGTACCGTCAGCCCCAGCATTTT. Filled out from reference TRBV5-1 and TRBJ1-5, the complete variable domain reads KAGVTQTPRYLIKTRGQQVTLSCSPISGHRSVSWYQQTPGQGLQFLFEYFSETQRNKGNFPGRFSGRQFSNSRSEMNVSTLELGDSALYLCASSPGYRQPQHFGDGTRLSIL.

The V call is TRBV7-9, the J call TRBJ1-1; 7 bases agree with TRBD1. The J segment lost 5 bases and the V segment lost 2 bases, leaving 5 bases of the junction unmatched. The CDR3 sequence is 14 residues long. Germline CDR1 and CDR2: SEHNR and FQNEAQ (reference sequence). The CDR3 region is CASSLIAQGTEAFF. CDR3 DNA: TGTGCCAGCAGCTTAATTGCACAGGGGACTGAAGCTTTCTTT.

The chain couples TRBV6-1 to TRBJ2-7; 7 bases line up with TRBD2. This CDR3 contains 13 residues. Unmatched junction bases numbered 10, after V lost 6 bases and J lost 8 bases. Germline CDR1 is MNHNS and CDR2 is SASEGT. The CDR3 DNA is TGTGCCAGCAGAACCACGGGAGGCTCGAAGCAGTACGTC. Translated, it gives CASRTTGGSKQYV.

This clonotype was detected a few times. The rearrangement links TRBV11-2 to TRBJ1-2, with TRBD1 identical over 9 bases. The CDR3 length is 18 residues. Germline V gene sequence: CDR1 SGHAT, CDR2 FQNNGV. V was pared by 1 base and J by 7 bases, with 16 bases of the junction left unmatched. CDR3 bases: TGTGCCAGCAGCTTAGGTTCCTCTACCGGGACAGGGATGCGTGGCTACACCTTC. Protein: CASSLGSSTGTGMRGYTF.

CDR3 in amino acids: CASSLAPRMNTEAFF. The CDR3 DNA is TGCGCCAGCAGCTTGGCCCCGAGGATGAACACTGAAGCTTTCTTT. The V call is TRBV5-1, the J call TRBJ1-1; D gene unclear. This CDR3 has 15 residues. Trimming stripped 0 bases from V and 0 bases from J, with 9 bases between. Germline CDR1 reads SGHRS; CDR2 reads YFSETQ.

This clonotype appeared many times. The gene calls are TRBV12-3 or TRBV12-4 and TRBJ2-5; 9 positions agree with TRBD1. The CDR3 length is 14 residues. Trimming at V came to 6 bases and at J to 5 bases, leaving 7 bases not matched to a gene. The CDR3 DNA is TGTGCCAGCAGCAAACAGGGGGCGTTGGAGACCCAGTACTTC. Its translation is CASSKQGALETQYF.

The gene calls are TRBV14 and TRBJ2-7; 10 bases agree with TRBD2. Trimming cost V 1 base and J 0 bases; bases outside gene matches: 12. The CDR3 runs to 19 residues. CDR1 is SGHDN, CDR2 FVKESK, per germline. CDR3 sequence (DNA): TGTGCCAGCAGCCAAGGATTTCTAGGACTAGCGGCCCTCTCCTACGAGCAGTACTTC. It encodes CASSQGFLGLAALSYEQYF.

This chain links TRBV12-3 or TRBV12-4 with TRBJ1-2; no reliable D call. The CDR3 loop spans 17 amino acids. Trimming cost V 6 bases and J 1 base, with 21 bases left between them. CDR3 DNA sequence: TGTGCCAGCAGCCCAGATCTTTTCCCTCCCTATAACTATGGCTACACCTTC. Protein product: CASSPDLFPPYNYGYTF.

This clonotype was seen many times. The chain couples TRBV29-1 to TRBJ1-1; possibly TRBD1 for D (5 bases). The V end was cut by 4 bases, the J end by 1 base, with 10 bases between. The length of the CDR3 is 13 residues. The germline CDR1 and CDR2 sequences are SQVTM and ANQGSEA. This CDR3 reads CSVVRGTNTEAFF. DNA for the CDR3: TGCAGCGTTGTTAGAGGGACGAACACTGAAGCTTTCTTT. Using reference TRBV29-1 and TRBJ1-1 for the parts outside the CDR3, the full variable domain is SAVISQKPSRDICQRGTSLTIQCQVDSQVTMMFWYRQQPGQSLTLIATANQGSEATYESGFVIDKFPISRPNLTFSTLTVSNMSPEDSSIYLCSVVRGTNTEAFFGQGTRLTVV.

This clonotype was recorded a few times. The chain carries TRBV10-3 and TRBJ2-3, with 11 bases matching TRBD2. Germline lookup yields CDR1 ENHRY and CDR2 SYGVKD. The CDR3 is 17 amino acids. Losses at the gene ends were 2 bases for V and 3 bases for J; bases not matched to a gene: 7. As DNA, the CDR3 is TGTGCCATCAGTGAGAGTAGCGGGGGGGCCGCGACAGATACGCAGTATTTT. Translation: CAISESSGGAATDTQYF.

This clonotype was seen a handful of times. The V call is TRBV7-8, the J call TRBJ2-1, with D possibly being TRBD2 (6 bases). Germline values: CDR1 SGHVS, CDR2 FQNEAQ. The CDR3 extends over 17 amino acids. The V gene lost 5 bases and the J gene lost 0 bases, with 17 bases spanning the gap. The CDR3 region is CASSTVGSSGSYNEQFF. The CDR3 coding sequence is TGTGCCAGCAGCACTGTCGGGAGCAGCGGCTCCTACAATGAGCAGTTCTTC.

Ten or more counts support this clonotype. This CDR3 reads CATSAWDFYEQFF. The CDR3 DNA is TGTGCCACCAGCGCGTGGGACTTCTATGAGCAGTTCTTC. V and J are TRBV15 and TRBJ2-1, with a weak D call TRBD2 (6 bases). There are 13 residues in the CDR3. V lost 5 bases, J lost 8 bases, and 13 bases lay in between. Germline V gene data show CDR1 as LNHNV and CDR2 as YYDKDF (reference sequence).

This clonotype showed up many times. The chain carries TRBV20-1 and TRBJ2-1; 9 nucleotides line up with TRBD2. Germline assignment: CDR1 DFQATT and CDR2 SNEGSKA (reference sequence). This CDR3 spans 13 amino acids. Germline trimming cut 5 bases from V and 4 bases from J; bases unmatched to any gene: 3. CDR3: CSASAGGYNEQFF. In nucleotides, the CDR3 is TGCAGTGCTTCAGCGGGGGGATACAATGAGCAGTTCTTC.

This clonotype was observed a few times. This chain links TRBV4-1 with TRBJ2-1; no clear D gene. The CDR3 has 15 amino acids. The V gene's germline CDR1 is MGHRA and CDR2 YSYEKL. Between the trimmed V and J ends, which lost 0 bases and 6 bases, there was a span of 12 bases. CDR3 protein: CASSQEPYSANEQFF. The CDR3 DNA is TGCGCCAGCAGCCAAGAACCTTACTCGGCCAATGAGCAGTTCTTC.

Only one count was recorded for this clonotype. The CDR3 DNA reads as TGTGCCAGCAGCTTCGACTTTACGGACCACACAGATACGCAGTATTTT. It codes for CASSFDFTDHTDTQYF. The rearrangement links TRBV11-1 to TRBJ2-3; no clear D. The germline V and J ends were trimmed by 3 bases and 2 bases, with 15 bases remaining between them. CDR3 size: 16 residues. Germline V CDR1 and CDR2: SGHAT, FQDESV (reference sequence).

This clonotype was picked up many times. The chain joins TRBV4-2 to TRBJ2-2; the match to TRBD2 covers 8 bases. The CDR3 consists of 16 residues. Trimming cost V 1 base and J 1 base; bases outside gene matches: 2. Per the germline V gene, CDR1 is LGHNA and CDR2 is YNFKEQ. This CDR3 is CASSQGLAGNTGELFF. DNA of the CDR3: TGTGCCAGCAGCCAAGGGCTAGCGGGGAACACCGGGGAGCTGTTTTTT.

In this sample, this clonotype turned up a few times. The chain has TRBV20-1 and TRBJ2-7, with D possibly called TRBD1 or TRBD2 (5 bases each). The length of the CDR3 is 13 residues. V was cut by 3 bases and J by 7 bases, with 16 bases left in between. Germline-derived CDR1 and CDR2 are DFQATT and SNEGSKA (reference sequence). The CDR3 sequence: CSASEGTGWEQYF. DNA of the CDR3: TGCAGTGCTAGTGAAGGGACCGGGTGGGAGCAGTACTTC.

This clonotype was picked up a small number of times. The chain couples TRBV20-1 to TRBJ2-1, with 7 bases fitting TRBD2. The germline V gene has CDR1 DFQATT and CDR2 SNEGSKA (reference sequence). The CDR3 consists of 16 residues. With V trimmed by 6 bases and J by 6 bases, 17 bases remained unmatched. The CDR3 region is CSAQVLADSQGNEQFF. CDR3 coding DNA: TGCAGTGCCCAGGTCCTAGCGGATAGTCAGGGCAATGAGCAGTTCTTC.

This rearrangement joins TRBV20-1 to TRBJ2-1, with D perhaps TRBD2 (5 bases). This CDR3 is built from 13 residues. Between the trimmed V and J ends, which lost 6 bases and 3 bases, there was a span of 12 bases. The germline CDR1 and CDR2 sequences are DFQATT and SNEGSKA (reference sequence). The CDR3 reads CSAEGDSYNEQFF. CDR3 coding DNA: TGCAGTGCCGAGGGAGATAGCTACAATGAGCAGTTCTTC.

This clonotype was recorded many times. DNA of the CDR3: TGTGCCAGCAGCGCCGAACTAGCGGGAGTAGATACGCAGTATTTT. It translates to CASSAELAGVDTQYF. The rearrangement links TRBV7-9 to TRBJ2-3; 11 bases are a match to TRBD2. CDR1 is SEHNR, CDR2 FQNEAQ, per germline (reference sequence). The V and J ends lost 5 bases and 5 bases, in that order; junction bases with no gene match: 6. The CDR3 consists of 15 residues.

This clonotype was detected ten times or more. V usage is TRBV6-5 and J usage is TRBJ1-1; D is ambiguous. Trimming removed 7 bases from V and 1 base from J, with 4 bases in between. The CDR3 covers 11 residues. Germline V gene lookup returns CDR1 MNHEY and CDR2 SVGAGI. CDR3 bases: TGTGCCAGCACCGGGAACACTGAAGCTTTCTTT. It specifies CASTGNTEAFF.

This clonotype has just a few counts. The chain has TRBV5-1 and TRBJ2-2; D gene unclear. V lost 1 base to trimming and J lost 0 bases, with 10 bases between them. Per germline, CDR1 SGHRS and CDR2 YFSETQ. CDR3 length equals 16 residues. Written as DNA, the CDR3 is TGCGCCAGCAGCTTGATGGCTCGCGCGAACACCGGGGAGCTGTTTTTT. This codes for CASSLMARANTGELFF.

The chain combines TRBV10-3 with TRBJ2-7, with a tentative D call TRBD1 (5 bases). The length of the CDR3 is 13 residues. The V end lost 4 bases, the J end lost 0 bases, and 7 bases lay between the germline ends. The germline V gene encodes CDR1 ENHRY and CDR2 SYGVKD. In DNA form, the CDR3 reads TGTGCCATCAGTGGGGGCAGCTCCTACGAGCAGTACTTC. Amino acids: CAISGGSSYEQYF.

This clonotype has a count of ten or more. The rearrangement uses TRBV7-9 and TRBJ1-4; TRBD1 agrees at 7 bases. Germline-derived CDR1 and CDR2 are SEHNR and FQNEAQ (reference sequence). The J segment lost 3 bases and the V segment lost 5 bases, leaving 9 bases of the junction unmatched. The CDR3 length is 16 residues. The CDR3 loop reads CASSQTGRGSNEKLFF. DNA of the CDR3: TGTGCCAGCAGCCAGACAGGGAGGGGGTCTAATGAAAAACTGTTTTTT.